The 17 T cell receptor beta chains given below trace back to one sample, sequenced in a study of T cells in localized non-small cell lung cancer. Sequenced by immunoSEQ multiplex PCR; TCRdb stores in-frame clones only, minus some. This table has about 74,000 clones, roughly 84% appearing once. The sample consisted of peripheral blood, taken before any cancer treatment. Source of these receptors: a female donor aged 60 or older with stage I lung adenocarcinoma.

The J gene is TRBJ2-1, the V gene TRBV4-2; 9 positions agree with TRBD2. Trimming at V came to 5 bases and at J to 15 bases, leaving 5 bases not matched to a gene. From germline, CDR1 is LGHNA and CDR2 YNFKEQ. This CDR3 contains 11 residues. The CDR3 loop is CASSSSGAGFF. CDR3 sequence (DNA): TGTGCCAGCAGCTCTAGCGGGGCGGGGTTCTTC.

The rearrangement joins TRBV4-2 to TRBJ2-1; weak D call: TRBD2 (6 bases). Germline CDR1 reads LGHNA; CDR2 reads YNFKEQ. This CDR3 region has 17 residues. Trimming stripped 0 bases from V and 1 base from J, with 13 bases between. For the CDR3, the DNA is TGTGCCAGCAGCCAAGAATCTAGCGCGAGATCCTACAATGAGCAGTTCTTC. It codes for CASSQESSARSYNEQFF.

V and J are TRBV7-6 and TRBJ2-1; D may be TRBD2 (7 bases). Germline V gives CDR1 SGHVS, CDR2 FNYEAQ. The CDR3 is 15 amino acids. V lost 5 bases, J lost 5 bases, and 16 bases lay in between. The chain's CDR3 is CASSLRGGNDNEQFF. The CDR3 DNA sequence: TGTGCCAGCAGCCTGAGGGGGGGGAACGACAATGAGCAGTTCTTC.

The chain is built from TRBV6-1 and TRBJ2-5, with D possibly being TRBD2 (6 bases). This CDR3 is 12 amino acids long. V dropped 5 bases and J dropped 5 bases, with 9 bases sitting between them. CDR1 is MNHNS, CDR2 SASEGT, per germline. The CDR3 region is CASSRGLETQYF. CDR3 nucleotides: TGTGCCAGCAGTCGGGGGTTGGAGACCCAGTACTTC.

This clone was recorded once. The V call is TRBV14, the J call TRBJ2-5, with a possible D match to TRBD1 (5 bases). CDR3 length: 14 amino acids. Germline V CDR1 and CDR2: SGHDN, FVKESK. The V gene lost 3 bases and the J gene lost 5 bases, with 13 bases spanning the gap. The CDR3 sequence is CASSQRAGWETQYF. CDR3 DNA sequence: TGTGCCAGCAGCCAGCGCGCAGGGTGGGAGACCCAGTACTTC.

This clone was observed a handful of times. The chain couples TRBV9 to TRBJ1-4; a weak D match, TRBD1 (5 bases). Germline V gene data show CDR1 as SGDLS and CDR2 as YYNGEE. CDR3 size: 14 residues. V lost 2 bases and J lost 7, with 12 bases in between. CDR3 protein: CASSVEGWGEKLFF. Written as DNA, the CDR3 is TGTGCCAGCAGCGTCGAGGGGTGGGGTGAAAAACTGTTTTTT.

This chain joins TRBV9 and TRBJ2-7; D possibly corresponds to TRBD2 (7 bases). The CDR3 is 16 amino acids. The germline V gene encodes CDR1 SGDLS and CDR2 YYNGEE. The V end was cut by 4 bases, the J end by 4 bases, with 21 bases between. CDR3 sequence reads: CASSSGREGEIYEQYF. The CDR3 DNA is TGTGCCAGCAGCTCCGGTAGGGAGGGGGAGATTTACGAGCAGTACTTC.

The chain combines TRBV6-5 with TRBJ1-2; 9 bases are a match to TRBD1. CDR1 and CDR2 from the germline V gene are MNHEY and SVGAGI. This CDR3 contains 13 residues. V trimming: 9 bases; J trimming: 4 bases; junction bases outside the gene matches: 6. The CDR3 is CASGPGQGYGYTF. Written as DNA, the CDR3 is TGTGCCAGTGGGCCGGGACAGGGCTATGGCTACACCTTC.

The genes are TRBV19 and TRBJ2-1; D is unresolved. Germline assignment: CDR1 LNHDA and CDR2 SQIVND (reference sequence). The CDR3 covers 16 residues. Trimming pared 7 bases from V and 6 bases from J, leaving 22 bases between. The CDR3 nucleotides are TGTGCCAGTACGACCTCTAGTTTTTGGTCGGGCAATGAGCAGTTCTTC. It translates to CASTTSSFWSGNEQFF.

The rearrangement joins TRBV11-2 to TRBJ2-5; D is possibly TRBD2 (5 bases). Germline assignment: CDR1 SGHAT and CDR2 FQNNGV. Trimming took off 5 bases at V and 1 base at J, with 14 bases between the two ends. The CDR3 is 15 amino acids. The CDR3 DNA follows: TGTGCCAGCAGCCCCCTGGAGGAGATCCAAGAGACCCAGTACTTC. It specifies CASSPLEEIQETQYF.

The chain joins TRBV6-5 to TRBJ2-3; D is perhaps TRBD1 (5 bases). Trimming stripped 6 bases from V and 5 bases from J, with 15 bases between. Looked up from germline, CDR1 is MNHEY and CDR2 is SVGAGI. CDR3 size: 14 residues. The CDR3 reads CASSPAQGKDTQYF. Written as DNA, the CDR3 is TGTGCCAGCAGCCCCGCCCAGGGCAAAGATACGCAGTATTTT.

The chain joins TRBV18 to TRBJ1-1; 9 bases align to TRBD1. This CDR3 region has 15 residues. From germline, CDR1 is KGHSH and CDR2 LQKENI. The V segment lost 3 bases and the J segment 5 bases; nucleotides outside the gene matches: 7. CDR3 nucleotide sequence: TGTGCCAGCTCACCGGACAGGGGAGCAGTAACTGAAGCTTTCTTT. Protein product: CASSPDRGAVTEAFF.

The J gene is TRBJ1-1, the V gene TRBV6-5; D unresolved. The CDR3 spans 11 residues. Germline lookup yields CDR1 MNHEY and CDR2 SVGAGI. With 0 bases removed from V and 11 bases from J, the gap between germline ends came to 7 bases. CDR3 in DNA: TGTGCCAGCAGTTACTCAGGCGTGGCTTTCTTT. Translated, it gives CASSYSGVAFF.

This clone appeared a single time. The chain is built from TRBV2 and TRBJ2-3; TRBD2 matches 11 bases. V shed 6 bases and J 3 bases; nucleotides not matched to a gene: 2. The length of the CDR3 is 14 residues. CDR1 is SNHLY and CDR2 is FYNNEI in the germline V gene. The CDR3 region is CASSSSGGTDTQYF. CDR3 nucleotide sequence: TGTGCCAGCAGCTCTAGCGGGGGGACAGATACGCAGTATTTT. Complete variable domain (other parts from reference TRBV2 and TRBJ2-3): EPEVTQTPSHQVTQMGQEVILRCVPISNHLYFYWYRQILGQKVEFLVSFYNNEISEKSEIFDDQFSVERPDGSNFTLKIRSTKLEDSAMYFCASSSSGGTDTQYFGPGTRLTVL.

The chain employs TRBV28 and TRBJ2-1; 14 bases match TRBD2. This CDR3 comprises 17 residues. Germline loops: CDR1 MDHEN, CDR2 SYDVKM. Trimming at V came to 2 bases and at J to 7 bases, leaving 7 bases not matched to a gene. The CDR3 loop is CASSLRGLAGDINEQFF. DNA of the CDR3: TGTGCCAGCAGTTTAAGGGGACTAGCGGGAGATATAAATGAGCAGTTCTTC.

Only one count was recorded for this clone. The V call is TRBV13, the J call TRBJ1-1; 8 bases align to TRBD1. Germline V gene lookup returns CDR1 PRHDT and CDR2 FYEKMQ (reference sequence). J gave up 1 base and V 0 bases, and 7 bases lay outside the gene matches. The CDR3 length is 17 residues. CDR3 sequence (DNA): TGTGCCAGCAGCTTAGGCCGGGGGACAGGAGGGAACACTGAAGCTTTCTTT. It specifies CASSLGRGTGGNTEAFF. The whole variable domain, remainder taken from reference TRBV13 and TRBJ1-1, is AAGVIQSPRHLIKEKRETATLKCYPIPRHDTVYWYQQGPGQDPQFLISFYEKMQSDKGSIPDRFSAQQFSDYHSELNMSSLELGDSALYFCASSLGRGTGGNTEAFFGQGTRLTVV.

The CDR3 protein is CATSRGVAGGEETQYF. The CDR3 nucleotides are TGTGCCACCAGCAGAGGGGTGGCGGGGGGCGAAGAGACCCAGTACTTC. The chain employs TRBV15 and TRBJ2-5; TRBD2 matches at 8 bases. This CDR3 is built from 16 residues. V was clipped by 1 base and J by 3 bases; unmatched bases: 7. The germline CDR1 and CDR2 sequences are LNHNV and YYDKDF (reference sequence).